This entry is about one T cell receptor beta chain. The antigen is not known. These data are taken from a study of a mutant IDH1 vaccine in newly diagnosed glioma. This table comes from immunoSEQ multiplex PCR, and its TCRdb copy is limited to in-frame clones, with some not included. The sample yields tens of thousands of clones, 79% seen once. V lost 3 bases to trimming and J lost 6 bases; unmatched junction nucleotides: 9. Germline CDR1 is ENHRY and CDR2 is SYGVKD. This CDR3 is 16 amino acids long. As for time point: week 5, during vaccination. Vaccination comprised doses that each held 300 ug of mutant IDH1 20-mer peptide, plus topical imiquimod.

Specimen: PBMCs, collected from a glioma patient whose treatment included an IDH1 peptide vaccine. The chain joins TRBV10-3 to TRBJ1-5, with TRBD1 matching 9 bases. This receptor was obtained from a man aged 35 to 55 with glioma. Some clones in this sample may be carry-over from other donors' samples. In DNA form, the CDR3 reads TGTGCCATCAGTGATCCGGGACAGGGTTCAGTTCAGCCCCAGCATTTT. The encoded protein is CAISDPGQGSVQPQHF.